This is a list of T cell receptor beta chains from one sample in a study of blood T cell repertoires in COVID-19. The repertoire was sequenced with immunoSEQ multiplex PCR; TCRdb's copy has only in-frame clones and lacks some. The profile covers about 58,000 clones, with roughly four fifths appearing a single time and roughly 29% taken by the ten largest. Source material: peripheral blood. The receptor set was obtained from a man between 60 and 75 years old with COVID-19, enrolled during active disease. Each CDR3 is given with its conserved first and last residue. Each record gives: clone size, V gene, CDR3 protein. Clone size, where shown, is once, few, many, or a class for clones that have expanded.

once	TRBV11-2	CASSFEGARGNTIYF
-	TRBV7-3	CASSLESGYEQYF
few	TRBV18	CASSPGQGNYEQYF
-	TRBV4-3	CASSSEAGLSYEQYF
-	TRBV2	CASSRDSQETQYF
-	TRBV12-5	CASGLNIGTGGYEQYF
-	TRBV2	CASSEAVPGGTQYF
once	TRBV6-5	CARPPPGGSYEQYF
-	TRBV6-5	CASRGTGGSEQYF
-	TRBV18	CASSERSPGWNTEAFF
-	TRBV5-1	CASSPAGQGMDSPLHF
medium-sized	TRBV3-1/TRBV3-2	CASSPGGGTPWGNTIYF
few	TRBV3-1/TRBV3-2	CASSQELAGGSPRTGELFF
once	TRBV29-1	CSVEVQGLSGNTIYF
-	TRBV24-1	CAVRGQQYEQYF
-	TRBV27	CASSQGTGQPRVVYF
-	TRBV18	CASSPPSTGAGNTIYF
medium-sized	TRBV5-1	CASSLQEGTYEQYF
few	TRBV12-3/TRBV12-4	CASRQGTGELFF
-	TRBV4-3	CASSQDRRLATNEQFF
-	TRBV11-3	CASSLDAENTEAFF
once	TRBV30	CAWSVWGGTQFGTEAFF
-	TRBV7-6	CASSLGSRTSGEYQETQYF
-	TRBV11-2	CASSAGQVTLYEQYF